Below, 15 T cell receptor beta chains from the same sample are listed, as sequenced in a study of beta chain features in type 1 diabetes. Isolated RNA was reverse transcribed in full, so expressed TCRB transcripts were sequenced. TCRdb's table, derived via immunoSEQ multiplex PCR, lists solely in-frame clones and lacks some. The table records 350,000 to 450,000 clones, over 13% of them present only once. What was sequenced was naive CD4+ T cells from blood. Receptors were obtained from a woman aged 18-30 years in good health.

The gene calls are TRBV18 and TRBJ1-1, with D tentatively TRBD1 (6 bases). The CDR3 is 15 amino acids. CDR1 and CDR2 from the germline V gene are KGHSH and LQKENI. The germline V and J ends were trimmed by 3 bases and 1 base, with 12 bases remaining between them. The CDR3 spells CASSPGAGRNTEAFF. CDR3 sequence (DNA): TGTGCCAGCTCACCGGGGGCTGGCAGGAACACTGAAGCTTTCTTT.

This clone was found a few times. The chain links TRBV28 to TRBJ2-1, with 9 bases lining up with TRBD2. The V and J ends lost 3 bases and 7 bases, in that order; junction bases with no gene match: 7. CDR1 MDHEN and CDR2 SYDVKM come from the germline V gene. The CDR3 loop spans 15 amino acids. In DNA form, the CDR3 reads TGTGCCAGCAGTTTTGTTCTAGCGGGAAGGAATGAGCAGTTCTTC. Protein sequence: CASSFVLAGRNEQFF. The whole variable domain, filled in from reference TRBV28 and TRBJ2-1, reads DVKVTQSSRYLVKRTGEKVFLECVQDMDHENMFWYRQDPGLGLRLIYFSYDVKMKEKGDIPEGYSVSREKKERFSLILESASTNQTSMYLCASSFVLAGRNEQFFGPGTRLTVL.

The genes are TRBV2 and TRBJ2-5, with 13 bases identical to TRBD2. V gave up 6 bases and J gave up 1 base; unmatched junction bases: 5. This CDR3 is built from 16 residues. Germline lookup yields CDR1 SNHLY and CDR2 FYNNEI. The CDR3 nucleotides are TGTGCCAGCAGCTTCGGGACTAGCGGGATCCAAGAGACCCAGTACTTC. It codes for CASSFGTSGIQETQYF.

This clone was detected a few times. The chain links TRBV4-1 to TRBJ2-1; a possible D gene is TRBD2 (6 bases). The CDR3 runs to 19 residues. Germline V gene sequence: CDR1 MGHRA, CDR2 YSYEKL. Trimming removed 0 bases at V and 0 bases at J, with 18 bases between. The CDR3 DNA is TGCGCCAGCAGCCAAGATCTGGGGGGAGTCCGGAGCTCCTACAATGAGCAGTTCTTC. Amino acids: CASSQDLGGVRSSYNEQFF.

The V and J genes are TRBV2 and TRBJ2-4, with D perhaps TRBD1 (6 bases). The V and J ends lost 2 bases and 3 bases respectively, with 8 bases between them. The germline CDR1 and CDR2 sequences are SNHLY and FYNNEI. The CDR3 has 14 amino acids. CDR3 coding DNA: TGTGCCAGCAGTGAACCCAGGGGCAAAAACATTCAGTACTTC. The encoded protein is CASSEPRGKNIQYF.

This clone came up a few times. This chain uses TRBV29-1 with TRBJ1-4, with TRBD1 as a possible D gene (5 bases). V was trimmed by 4 bases and J by 7 bases, leaving 10 bases between them. In germline, CDR1 is SQVTM, CDR2 ANQGSEA. The CDR3 covers 12 residues. The CDR3 sequence: CSVVGRREKLFF. The CDR3, as DNA: TGCAGCGTTGTGGGGCGTCGTGAAAAACTGTTTTTT. Together with reference TRBV29-1 and TRBJ1-4, the CDR3 gives the full variable domain: SAVISQKPSRDICQRGTSLTIQCQVDSQVTMMFWYRQQPGQSLTLIATANQGSEATYESGFVIDKFPISRPNLTFSTLTVSNMSPEDSSIYLCSVVGRREKLFFGSGTQLSVL.

Only a few counts were recorded for this clone. This rearrangement joins TRBV29-1 to TRBJ2-1; D might be TRBD1 (6 bases). Germline CDR1 SQVTM, CDR2 ANQGSEA. CDR3 length equals 12 residues. V lost 7 bases and J 6 bases, leaving 13 bases between the germline ends. CDR3 DNA: TGCAGCGCGCCAACAGGGTTCAATGAGCAGTTCTTC. It is translated as CSAPTGFNEQFF.

This clone has a handful of counts. The gene calls are TRBV19 and TRBJ2-1, with 11 bases identical to TRBD2. The CDR3 contains 15 residues. Germline V gene sequence: CDR1 LNHDA, CDR2 SQIVND (reference sequence). Losses at the gene ends were 5 bases for V and 2 bases for J; bases not matched to a gene: 2. The CDR3 loop is CASSSTSGAYNEQFF. CDR3 DNA: TGTGCCAGTAGTTCGACTAGCGGGGCCTACAATGAGCAGTTCTTC. Combining the CDR3 with reference TRBV19 and TRBJ2-1 gives the whole variable domain DGGITQSPKYLFRKEGQNVTLSCEQNLNHDAMYWYRQDPGQGLRLIYYSQIVNDFQKGDIAEGYSVSREKKESFPLTVTSAQKNPTAFYLCASSSTSGAYNEQFFGPGTRLTVL.

The chain has TRBV28 and TRBJ2-7, with D maybe TRBD2 (6 bases). This CDR3 is built from 15 residues. With 6 bases removed from V and 4 bases from J, the gap between germline ends came to 19 bases. Per germline, CDR1 MDHEN and CDR2 SYDVKM. CDR3 sequence reads: CASRSRPGLAYEQYF. In nucleotides, the CDR3 is TGTGCCAGCAGATCGAGACCGGGACTCGCTTACGAGCAGTACTTC.

This rearrangement joins TRBV28 to TRBJ1-2; 8 nucleotides match TRBD1. The J segment lost 3 bases and the V segment lost 6 bases, leaving 6 bases of the junction unmatched. Germline V CDR1 and CDR2: MDHEN, SYDVKM. The CDR3 sequence is 14 residues long. This chain's CDR3 is CASRIGQGHYGYTF. CDR3 nucleotides: TGTGCCAGCAGAATAGGACAGGGCCACTATGGCTACACCTTC.

The table lists this clone with a few counts. The V and J genes are TRBV28 and TRBJ2-7, with 11 bases fitting TRBD1. Germline V gene lookup returns CDR1 MDHEN and CDR2 SYDVKM. The CDR3 is 15 residues long. The V and J ends lost 6 bases and 3 bases, in that order; junction bases with no gene match: 7. DNA of the CDR3: TGTGCCAGCAGACTCGGGACAGGGGGGGTCTACGAGCAGTACTTC. As protein: CASRLGTGGVYEQYF.

This clone was counted only a few times. This chain connects TRBV6-5 to TRBJ1-4, with a tentative D call TRBD1 (6 bases). CDR3 length equals 13 residues. The germline V gene encodes CDR1 MNHEY and CDR2 SVGAGI. Trimming shortened V by 5 bases and J by 8 bases, and 12 bases separated the two germline ends. CDR3 region: CASSQGQLEKLFF. CDR3 bases: TGTGCCAGCAGTCAGGGACAACTCGAAAAACTGTTTTTT.

The chain combines TRBV9 with TRBJ1-2, with 9 bases identical to TRBD1. This CDR3 region has 14 residues. The ends lost 3 bases at V and 8 bases at J; junction bases unmatched: 8. CDR1 and CDR2 from the germline V gene are SGDLS and YYNGEE. CDR3 nucleotides: TGTGCCAGCAGCGAGGTGTGGACAGGGGACGGCTACACCTTC. The encoded protein is CASSEVWTGDGYTF.

In its sample, this clone was seen a few times. The sample contains more than one DNA sequence encoding this CDR3. The chain carries TRBV15 and TRBJ1-5, with D uncertain. Trimming took 0 bases from V and 7 from J, leaving 4 bases between them. Germline CDR1 and CDR2: LNHNV and YYDKDF (reference sequence). This CDR3 has 12 residues. CDR3 residues: CATSRDRQPQHF. The CDR3 DNA is TGTGCCACCAGCAGAGACAGGCAGCCCCAGCATTTT.

The rearrangement uses TRBV5-6 and TRBJ2-5; D gene uncertain. Per germline, CDR1 SGHDT and CDR2 YYEEEE. CDR3 length: 18 amino acids. V lost 1 base and J lost 4, with 23 bases in between. DNA for the CDR3: TGTGCCAGCAGCTTGTTTTGGAGTCCCGAGTCCACACTAGAGACCCAGTACTTC. It encodes CASSLFWSPESTLETQYF.